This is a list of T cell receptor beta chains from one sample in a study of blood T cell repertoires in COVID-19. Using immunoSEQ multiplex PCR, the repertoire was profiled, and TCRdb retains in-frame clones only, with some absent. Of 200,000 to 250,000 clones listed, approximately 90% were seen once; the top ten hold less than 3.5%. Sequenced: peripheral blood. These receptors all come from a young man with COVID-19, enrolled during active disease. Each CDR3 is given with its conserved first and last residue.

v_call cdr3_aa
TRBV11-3 CASSGGGAPDTQYF
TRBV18 CASSPIRQSNYGYTF
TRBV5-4 CASSSPGGALDGYTF
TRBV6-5 CASRREISLKWLFF
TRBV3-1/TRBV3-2 CASSLTPLNQPQHF
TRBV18 CASSPQGWDTEAFF
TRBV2 CASSSSRQGLNTGELFF
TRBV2 CATRAEYGYTF
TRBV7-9 CASSSDRGAYEQYF
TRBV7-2 CASSLQQGNSPLHF
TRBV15 CATSRDIGRETNEKLFF
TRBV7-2 CASSLAGGHNNQPQHF
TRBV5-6 CASSVGLAGRYTQYF
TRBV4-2 CASSQEGTISLQEQYF
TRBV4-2 CASSQDVTGNQPQHF
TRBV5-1 CASRLWDRAGYTF
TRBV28 CASSLVNFGNTIYF
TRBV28 CASRPPGQGIYSNQPQHF
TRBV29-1 CSVSKALNTEAFF
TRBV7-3 CASSLKALGQGVNTEAFF
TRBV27 CASSRTGPIQPQHF
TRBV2 CASSRTSGGRSYNEQFF
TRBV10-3 CAISESTGGSPLHF
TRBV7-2 CASSLGWASSYEQYF
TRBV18 CASSPPGLATDTQYF
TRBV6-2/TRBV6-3 CASSRGYGYGYTF
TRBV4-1 CASSQDRFMNTEAFF
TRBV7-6 CARAGDSSYNSPLHF
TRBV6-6 CATRKSGNTIYF
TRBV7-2 CASSLEEGGDTF
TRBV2 CASSEYYEQYF
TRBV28 CASSLGQFYNSPLHF
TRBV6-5 CASRRSGRYLYEQYF
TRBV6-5 CASGGSLFTEAFF
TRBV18 CASSPISTGEAFF
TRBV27 CASSYGTALLERDTQYF
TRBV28 CASSLWDSSHEQFF
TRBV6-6 CASSTIQDSGNTIYF
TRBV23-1 CASSQRDRNTGELFF
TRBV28 CASSFYGQGAGEQFF
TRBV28 CASYPGGRETQYF
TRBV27 CASSQSMTGNTGYTF
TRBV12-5 CASGYTAGSPLHF
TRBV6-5 CASSYPGTLAQYF
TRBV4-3 CASSQEGGESGTEAFF
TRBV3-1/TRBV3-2 CASSRLTEYGYTF
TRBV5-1 CASSGGTNTKYF
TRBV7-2 CASTPRRGGIGTGELFF
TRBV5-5 CASSYDRLYTGELFF
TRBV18 CASSPPVRGSSGNTIYF